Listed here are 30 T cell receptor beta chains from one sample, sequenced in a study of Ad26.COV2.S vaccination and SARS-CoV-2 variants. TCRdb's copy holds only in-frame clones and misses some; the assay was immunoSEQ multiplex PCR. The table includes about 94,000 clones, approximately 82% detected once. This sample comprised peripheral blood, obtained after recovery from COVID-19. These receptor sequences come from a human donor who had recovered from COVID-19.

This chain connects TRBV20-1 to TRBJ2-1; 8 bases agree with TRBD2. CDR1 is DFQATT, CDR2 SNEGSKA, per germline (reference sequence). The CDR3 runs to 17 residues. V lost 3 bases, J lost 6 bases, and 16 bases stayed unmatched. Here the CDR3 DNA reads TGCAGTGCTAGTTCCCCTCCTCCGGGGACTAGGGTCAATGAGCAGTTCTTC. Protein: CSASSPPPGTRVNEQFF.

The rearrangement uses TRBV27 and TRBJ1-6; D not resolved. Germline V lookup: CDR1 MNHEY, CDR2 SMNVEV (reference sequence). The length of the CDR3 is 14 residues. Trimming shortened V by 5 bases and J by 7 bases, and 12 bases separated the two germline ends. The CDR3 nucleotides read TGTGCCAGCAGTGTAGGCACAGCGAATTCACCCCTCCACTTT. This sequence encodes CASSVGTANSPLHF.

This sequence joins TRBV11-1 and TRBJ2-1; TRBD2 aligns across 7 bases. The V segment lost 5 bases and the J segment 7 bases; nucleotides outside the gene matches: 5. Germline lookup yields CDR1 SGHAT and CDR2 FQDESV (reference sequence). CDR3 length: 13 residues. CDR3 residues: CASSQTRGNEQFF. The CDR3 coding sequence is TGTGCCAGCAGCCAAACGCGGGGGAATGAGCAGTTCTTC.

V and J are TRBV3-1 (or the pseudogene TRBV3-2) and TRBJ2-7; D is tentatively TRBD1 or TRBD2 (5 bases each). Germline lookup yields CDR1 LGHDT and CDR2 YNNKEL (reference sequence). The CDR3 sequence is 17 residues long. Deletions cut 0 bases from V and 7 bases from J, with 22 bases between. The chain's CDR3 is CASSQDGTGLKPWEQYF. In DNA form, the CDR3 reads TGTGCCAGCAGCCAAGATGGGACGGGCCTTAAGCCTTGGGAGCAGTACTTC.

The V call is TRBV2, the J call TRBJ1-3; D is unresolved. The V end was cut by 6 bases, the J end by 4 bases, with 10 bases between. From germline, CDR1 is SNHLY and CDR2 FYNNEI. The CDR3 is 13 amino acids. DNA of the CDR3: TGTGCCAGCAGAAGGGAGTCCGGAAACACCATATATTTT. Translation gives CASRRESGNTIYF.

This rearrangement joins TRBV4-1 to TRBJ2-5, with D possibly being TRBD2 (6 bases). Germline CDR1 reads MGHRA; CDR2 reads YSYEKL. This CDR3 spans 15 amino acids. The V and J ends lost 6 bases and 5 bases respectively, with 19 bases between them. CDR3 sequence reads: CASSALTGVMETQYF. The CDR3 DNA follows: TGCGCCAGCAGTGCCCTTACGGGAGTAATGGAGACCCAGTACTTC.

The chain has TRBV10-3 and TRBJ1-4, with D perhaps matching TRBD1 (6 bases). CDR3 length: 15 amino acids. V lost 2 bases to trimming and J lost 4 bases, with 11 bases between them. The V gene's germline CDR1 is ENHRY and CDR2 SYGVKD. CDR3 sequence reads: CAISETSRGNEKLFF. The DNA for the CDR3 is TGTGCCATCAGTGAGACTTCCAGGGGTAATGAAAAACTGTTTTTT.

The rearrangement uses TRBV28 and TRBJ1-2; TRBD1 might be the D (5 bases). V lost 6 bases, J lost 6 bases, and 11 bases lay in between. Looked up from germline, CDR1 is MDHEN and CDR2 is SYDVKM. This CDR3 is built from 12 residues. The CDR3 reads CASSTLGDGYTF. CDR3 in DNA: TGTGCCAGCAGCACGTTAGGGGATGGCTACACCTTC.

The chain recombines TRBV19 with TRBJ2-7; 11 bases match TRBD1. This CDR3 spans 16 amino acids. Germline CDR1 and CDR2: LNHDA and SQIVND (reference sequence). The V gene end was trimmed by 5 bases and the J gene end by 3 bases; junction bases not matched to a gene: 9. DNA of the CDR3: TGTGCCAGTAGTCACTATACCGGGACAGGGGGCTACGAGCAGTACTTC. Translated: CASSHYTGTGGYEQYF.

DNA for the CDR3: TGTGCCAGCAGCCCCATCGTTCAGGCCTATGGCTACACCTTC. Its translation: CASSPIVQAYGYTF. This chain connects TRBV7-2 to TRBJ1-2; no definite D call. Looked up from germline, CDR1 is SGHTA and CDR2 is FQGNSA. V gave up 5 bases and J gave up 4 bases, with 14 bases separating them. The CDR3 sequence is 14 residues long.

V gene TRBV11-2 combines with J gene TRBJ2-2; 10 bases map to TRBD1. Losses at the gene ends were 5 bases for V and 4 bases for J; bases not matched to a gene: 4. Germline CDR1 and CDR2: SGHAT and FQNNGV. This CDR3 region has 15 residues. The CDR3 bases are TGTGCCAGCAGCCAGACAGGGGGCAGCACCGGGGAGCTGTTTTTT. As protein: CASSQTGGSTGELFF.

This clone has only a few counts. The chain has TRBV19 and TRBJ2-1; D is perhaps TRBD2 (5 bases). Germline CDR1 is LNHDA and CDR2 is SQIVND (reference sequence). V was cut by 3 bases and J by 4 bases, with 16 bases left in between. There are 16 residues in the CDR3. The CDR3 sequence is CASSIRRGDWYNEQFF. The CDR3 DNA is TGTGCCAGTAGTATCAGACGGGGTGACTGGTACAATGAGCAGTTCTTC.

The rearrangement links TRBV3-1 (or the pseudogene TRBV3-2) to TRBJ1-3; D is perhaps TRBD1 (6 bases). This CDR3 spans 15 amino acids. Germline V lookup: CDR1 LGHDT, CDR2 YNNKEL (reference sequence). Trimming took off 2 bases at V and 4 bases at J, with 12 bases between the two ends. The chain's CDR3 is CASSQSRGRGNTIYF. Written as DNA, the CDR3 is TGTGCCAGCAGCCAATCCAGGGGAAGAGGAAACACCATATATTTT.

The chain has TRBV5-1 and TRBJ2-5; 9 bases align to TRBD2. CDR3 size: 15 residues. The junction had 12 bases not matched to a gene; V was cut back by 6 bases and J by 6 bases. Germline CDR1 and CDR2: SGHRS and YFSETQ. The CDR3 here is CASTPAIAGEKTQYF. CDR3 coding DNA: TGCGCCAGCACCCCAGCGATAGCGGGAGAAAAGACCCAGTACTTC.

CDR3 residues: CASSLASDRDPSYYGYTF. DNA for the CDR3: TGTGCCAGCAGCTTAGCGAGTGACCGGGACCCGTCTTACTATGGCTACACCTTC. The chain joins TRBV7-7 to TRBJ1-2; perhaps TRBD1 as D (5 bases). The germline V gene has CDR1 SSHAT and CDR2 FNYEAQ (reference sequence). This CDR3 spans 18 amino acids. Trimming stripped 0 bases from V and 3 bases from J, with 20 bases between.

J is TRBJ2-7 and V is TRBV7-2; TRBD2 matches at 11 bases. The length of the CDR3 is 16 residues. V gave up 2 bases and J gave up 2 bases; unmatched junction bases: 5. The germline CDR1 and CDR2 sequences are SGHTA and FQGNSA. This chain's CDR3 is CASSLNSGRDPYEQYF. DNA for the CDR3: TGTGCCAGCAGCTTAAATAGCGGGAGGGATCCCTACGAGCAGTACTTC. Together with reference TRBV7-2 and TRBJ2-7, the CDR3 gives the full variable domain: GAGVSQSPSNKVTEKGKDVELRCDPISGHTALYWYRQSLGQGLEFLIYFQGNSAPDKSGLPSDRFSAERTGGSVSTLTIQRTQQEDSAVYLCASSLNSGRDPYEQYFGPGTRLTVT.

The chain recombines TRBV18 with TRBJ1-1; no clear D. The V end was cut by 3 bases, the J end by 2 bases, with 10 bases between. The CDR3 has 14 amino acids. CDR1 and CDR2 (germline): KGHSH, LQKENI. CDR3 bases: TGTGCCAGCTCACCGGCCGGGTCAAACACTGAAGCTTTCTTT. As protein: CASSPAGSNTEAFF.

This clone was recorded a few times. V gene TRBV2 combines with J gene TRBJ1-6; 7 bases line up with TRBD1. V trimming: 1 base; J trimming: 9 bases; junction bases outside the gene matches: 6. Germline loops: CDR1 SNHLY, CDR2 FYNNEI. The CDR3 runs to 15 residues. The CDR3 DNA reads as TGTGCCAGCAGTGAAGGTCAGGGGGGGATTTCACCCCTCCACTTT. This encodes CASSEGQGGISPLHF.

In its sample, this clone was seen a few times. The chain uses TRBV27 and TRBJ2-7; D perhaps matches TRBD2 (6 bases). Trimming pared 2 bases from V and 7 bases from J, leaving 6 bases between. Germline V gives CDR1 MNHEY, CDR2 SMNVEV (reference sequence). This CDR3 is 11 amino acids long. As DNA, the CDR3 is TGTGCCAGCAGTTTAGGACTAGAGCAGTACTTC. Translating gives CASSLGLEQYF.

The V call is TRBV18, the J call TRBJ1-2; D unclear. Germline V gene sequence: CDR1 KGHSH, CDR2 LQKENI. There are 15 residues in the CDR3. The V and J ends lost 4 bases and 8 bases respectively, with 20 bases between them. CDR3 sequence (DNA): TGTGCCAGCTCACGCAGAGCAGGACGTGTGGGAGGCTACACCTTC. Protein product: CASSRRAGRVGGYTF.

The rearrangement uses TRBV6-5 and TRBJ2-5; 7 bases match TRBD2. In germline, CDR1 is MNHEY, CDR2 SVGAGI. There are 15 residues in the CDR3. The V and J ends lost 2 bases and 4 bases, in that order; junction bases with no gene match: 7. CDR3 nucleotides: TGTGCCAGCAGTTACGGGGAGGGTTCGAGAGAGACCCAGTACTTC. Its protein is CASSYGEGSRETQYF.

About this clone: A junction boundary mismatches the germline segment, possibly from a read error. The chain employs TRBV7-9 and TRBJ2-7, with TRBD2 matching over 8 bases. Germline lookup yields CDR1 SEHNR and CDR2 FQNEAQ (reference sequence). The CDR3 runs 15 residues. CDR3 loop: CASSLGAREGYEQYF. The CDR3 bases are TGTGCCAGCAGTTTAGGTGCTCGGGAGGGCTACGAGCAGTACTTC.

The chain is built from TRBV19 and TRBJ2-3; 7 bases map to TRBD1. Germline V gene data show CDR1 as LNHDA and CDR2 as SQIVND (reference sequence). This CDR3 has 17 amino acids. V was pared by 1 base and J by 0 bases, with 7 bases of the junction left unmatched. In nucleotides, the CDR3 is TGTGCCAGTAGTATAGGAGGGACAGCGGCTAGCACAGATACGCAGTATTTT. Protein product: CASSIGGTAASTDTQYF.

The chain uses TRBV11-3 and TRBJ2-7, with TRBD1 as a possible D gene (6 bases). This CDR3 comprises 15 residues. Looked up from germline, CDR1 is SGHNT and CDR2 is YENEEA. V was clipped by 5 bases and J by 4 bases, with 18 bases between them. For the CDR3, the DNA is TGTGCCAGCAGCCGAAGCAGGGGTGTCAGATACGAGCAGTACTTC. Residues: CASSRSRGVRYEQYF.

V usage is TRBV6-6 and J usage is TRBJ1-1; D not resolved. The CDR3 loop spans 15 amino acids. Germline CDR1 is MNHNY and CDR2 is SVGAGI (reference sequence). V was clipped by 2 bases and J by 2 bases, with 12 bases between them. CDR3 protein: CASSYGQDPNTEAFF. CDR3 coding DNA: TGTGCCAGCAGTTACGGGCAGGATCCTAACACTGAAGCTTTCTTT.

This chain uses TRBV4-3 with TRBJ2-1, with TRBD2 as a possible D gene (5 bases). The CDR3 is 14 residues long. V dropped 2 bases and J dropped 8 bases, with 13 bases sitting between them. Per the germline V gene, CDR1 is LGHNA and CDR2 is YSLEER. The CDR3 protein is CASSQRLTSYEQFF. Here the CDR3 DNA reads TGCGCCAGCAGCCAAAGACTAACTAGTTATGAGCAGTTCTTC.

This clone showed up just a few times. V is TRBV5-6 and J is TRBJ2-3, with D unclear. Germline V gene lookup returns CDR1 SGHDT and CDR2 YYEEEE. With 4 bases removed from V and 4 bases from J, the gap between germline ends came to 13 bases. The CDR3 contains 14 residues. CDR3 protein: CASSRSPGADTQYF. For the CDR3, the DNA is TGTGCCAGCAGCAGATCCCCGGGCGCAGATACGCAGTATTTT.

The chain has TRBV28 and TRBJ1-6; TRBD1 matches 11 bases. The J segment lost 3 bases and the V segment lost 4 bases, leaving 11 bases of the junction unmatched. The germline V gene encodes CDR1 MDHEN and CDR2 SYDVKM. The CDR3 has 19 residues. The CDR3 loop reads CASSSKPGTGGLYNSPLHF. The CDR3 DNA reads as TGTGCCAGCAGTTCCAAACCAGGGACAGGGGGTCTCTATAATTCACCCCTCCACTTT.

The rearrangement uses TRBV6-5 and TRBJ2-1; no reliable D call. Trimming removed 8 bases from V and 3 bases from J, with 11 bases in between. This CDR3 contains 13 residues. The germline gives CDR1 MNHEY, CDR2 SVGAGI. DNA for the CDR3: TGTGCCAGCGATCAAATGAGCTACAATGAGCAGTTCTTC. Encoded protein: CASDQMSYNEQFF.

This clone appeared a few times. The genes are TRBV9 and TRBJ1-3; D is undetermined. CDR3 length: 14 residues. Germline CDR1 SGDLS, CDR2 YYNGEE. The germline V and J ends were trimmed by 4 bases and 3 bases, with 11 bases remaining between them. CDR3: CASSPRLDGNTIYF. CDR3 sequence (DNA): TGTGCCAGCAGCCCTCGATTGGATGGAAACACCATATATTTT.